This T cell receptor beta chain was recorded in a study of response to subunit inactivated influenza vaccine. V was cut by 5 bases and J by 2 bases, with 11 bases left in between. Germline values: CDR1 SEHNR, CDR2 FQNEAQ (reference sequence). This CDR3 is 14 amino acids long. Only a few counts were recorded for this clonotype. Each CDR3 protein is one row after TCRdb ran MiXCR on the RT-PCR reads. The repertoire holds roughly 500,000 distinct CDR3 sequences, with roughly 25% as singletons. This TCR came from a man in his forties or fifties who received an inactivated influenza vaccine. The source was CD4+ T cells sorted from PBMCs, collected around 5 days after vaccination. The rearrangement joins TRBV7-9 to TRBJ2-3, with TRBD1 as a possible D gene (5 bases). CDR3 DNA: TGTGCCAGCAGCCCGGACACCTACACAGATACGCAGTATTTT. This translates into CASSPDTYTDTQYF.